This TCR beta chain originates from a study of T cell responses to AZD1222 COVID-19 vaccine. Study-wide points: Within unmutated variant regions lay the reported targets of nearly half of spike-specific TCRs. Repertoire sampling occurred only after the peak T cell response.

Some clones are missing from TCRdb's copy, which holds only in-frame ones; the method was immunoSEQ multiplex PCR. This table has 90,000 to 120,000 clones, 80% to 90% appearing once. For this clone: Its specificity is not known.

The CDR3 is made up of 13 amino acids. With 6 bases removed from V and 7 bases from J, the gap between germline ends came to 13 bases. CDR1 is MNHEY, CDR2 SMNVEV, per germline (reference sequence). This TCR came from an adult in good health. The chain links TRBV27 to TRBJ2-1; tentative D call: TRBD2 (5 bases). This specimen was peripheral blood, taken on day 0 of AZD1222 vaccination. The CDR3 bases are TGTGCCAGCAGCCCATGGTCGGGAAATGAGCAGTTCTTC. This gives the protein CASSPWSGNEQFF.